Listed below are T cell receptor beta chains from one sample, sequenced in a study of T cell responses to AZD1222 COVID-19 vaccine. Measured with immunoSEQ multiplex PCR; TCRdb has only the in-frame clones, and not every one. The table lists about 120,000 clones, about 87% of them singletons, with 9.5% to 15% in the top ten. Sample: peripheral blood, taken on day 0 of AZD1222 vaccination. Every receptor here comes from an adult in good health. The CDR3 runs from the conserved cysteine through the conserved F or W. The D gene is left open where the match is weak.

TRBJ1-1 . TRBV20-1 TGCAGTGCGGGGAATGAAGCTTTCTTT CSAGNEAFF
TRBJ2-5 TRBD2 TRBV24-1 TGTGCCACCAGTGATTTTCTCTCAGCGGGGCAAGAGACCCAGTACTTC CATSDFLSAGQETQYF
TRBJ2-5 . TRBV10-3 TGTGCCATCAGTGGGGCGACAGTAGAGACCCAGTACTTC CAISGATVETQYF
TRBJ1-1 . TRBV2 TGTGCCAGCAGCCTCCGCGGACAGATGAACACTGAAGCTTTCTTT CASSLRGQMNTEAFF
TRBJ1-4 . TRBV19 TGTGCCAGTAGTTCCCAGGGGAGTGAAAAACTGTTTTTT CASSSQGSEKLFF
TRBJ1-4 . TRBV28 TGTGCCAGCAGTCTGGGGGGAAACAGTTTTAAAATGATGTTTTTT CASSLGGNSFKMMFF
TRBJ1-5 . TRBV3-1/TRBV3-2 TGTGCCAGCAGCCAAGGGGAGCAGCCCCAGCATTTT CASSQGEQPQHF
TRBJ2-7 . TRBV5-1 TGCGCCAGCAGCTTGGGATCGGGACCCTTGGGAGGGCAGTACTTC CASSLGSGPLGGQYF
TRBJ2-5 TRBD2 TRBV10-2 TGCGCCAGCAGGTCTAGCGGGGGGGGTCAAGAGACCCAGTACTTC CASRSSGGGQETQYF
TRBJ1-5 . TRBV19 TGTGCCAGTAGTATAACCCTCGGAGAGGATCAGCCCCAGCATTTT CASSITLGEDQPQHF
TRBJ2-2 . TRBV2 TGTGCCAGCACCCTGGGACTTAACACCGGGGAGCTGTTTTTT CASTLGLNTGELFF
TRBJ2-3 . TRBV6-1 TGTGCCAGCAGTGAGGTCTACACAGATACGCAGTATTTT CASSEVYTDTQYF